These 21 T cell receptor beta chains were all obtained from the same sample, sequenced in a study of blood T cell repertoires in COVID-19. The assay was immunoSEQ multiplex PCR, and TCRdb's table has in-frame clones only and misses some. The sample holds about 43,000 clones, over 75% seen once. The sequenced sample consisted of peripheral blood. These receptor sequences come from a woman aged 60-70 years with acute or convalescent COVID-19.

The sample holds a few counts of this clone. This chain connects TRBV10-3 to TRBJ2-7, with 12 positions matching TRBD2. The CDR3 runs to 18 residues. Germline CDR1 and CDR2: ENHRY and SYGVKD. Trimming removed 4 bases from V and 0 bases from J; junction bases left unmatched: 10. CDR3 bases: TGTGCCATCAGTGCATCCGGGACTAGCGGGTCAAGCTCCTACGAGCAGTACTTC. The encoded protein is CAISASGTSGSSSYEQYF.

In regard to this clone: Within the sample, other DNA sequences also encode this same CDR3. CDR3 nucleotide sequence: TGTGCCAGCACTTTGACAGGGGGAGGGTATGGCTACACCTTC. Its translation is CASTLTGGGYGYTF. The chain links TRBV2 to TRBJ1-2; TRBD1 agrees at 9 bases. The J segment lost 5 bases and the V segment lost 7 bases, leaving 8 bases of the junction unmatched. In germline, CDR1 is SNHLY, CDR2 FYNNEI. The CDR3 has 14 amino acids.

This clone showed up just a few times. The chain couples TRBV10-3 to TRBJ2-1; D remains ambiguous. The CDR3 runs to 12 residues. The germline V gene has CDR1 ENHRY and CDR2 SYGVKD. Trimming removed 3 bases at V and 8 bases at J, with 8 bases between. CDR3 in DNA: TGTGCCATCAGTGACTTCAGCGATGAGCAGTTCTTC. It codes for CAISDFSDEQFF.

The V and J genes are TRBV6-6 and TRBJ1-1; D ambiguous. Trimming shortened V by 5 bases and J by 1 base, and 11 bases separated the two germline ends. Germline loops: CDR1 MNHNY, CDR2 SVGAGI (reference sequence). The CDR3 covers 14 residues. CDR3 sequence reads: CASSPRSRNTEAFF. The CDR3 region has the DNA TGTGCCAGCAGTCCACGGAGCAGGAACACTGAAGCTTTCTTT.

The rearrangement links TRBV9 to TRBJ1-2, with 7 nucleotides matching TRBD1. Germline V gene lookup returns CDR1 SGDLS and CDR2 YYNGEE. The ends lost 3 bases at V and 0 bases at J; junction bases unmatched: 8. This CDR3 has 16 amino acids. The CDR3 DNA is TGTGCCAGCAGCGAGGACCAGGGGGGTACTAACTATGGCTACACCTTC. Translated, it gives CASSEDQGGTNYGYTF.

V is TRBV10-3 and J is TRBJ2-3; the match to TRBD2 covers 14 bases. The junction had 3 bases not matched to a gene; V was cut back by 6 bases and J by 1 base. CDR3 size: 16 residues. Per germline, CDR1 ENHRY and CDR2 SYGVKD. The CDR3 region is CAISQTSGGGTDTQYF. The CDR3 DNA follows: TGTGCCATCAGCCAGACTAGCGGGGGGGGCACAGATACGCAGTATTTT.

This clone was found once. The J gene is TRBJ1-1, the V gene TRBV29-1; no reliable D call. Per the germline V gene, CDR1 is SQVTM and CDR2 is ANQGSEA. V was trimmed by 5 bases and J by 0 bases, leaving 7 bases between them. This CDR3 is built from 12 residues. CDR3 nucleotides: TGCAGCGTTCTCGCAGTGAACACTGAAGCTTTCTTT. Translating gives CSVLAVNTEAFF.

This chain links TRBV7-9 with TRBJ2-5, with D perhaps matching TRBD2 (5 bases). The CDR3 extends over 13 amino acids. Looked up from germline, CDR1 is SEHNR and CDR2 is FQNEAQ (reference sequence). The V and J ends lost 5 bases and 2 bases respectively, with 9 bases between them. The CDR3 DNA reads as TGTGCCAGCAGCAGAAGCGGACAAGAGACCCAGTACTTC. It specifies CASSRSGQETQYF.

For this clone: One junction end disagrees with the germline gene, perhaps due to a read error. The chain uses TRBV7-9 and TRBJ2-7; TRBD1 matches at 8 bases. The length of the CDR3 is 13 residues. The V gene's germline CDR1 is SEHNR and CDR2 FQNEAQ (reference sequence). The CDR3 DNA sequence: TGTGCCAGCAGCCCGCAGGGGGCCTACGACCAGTACTTC. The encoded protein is CASSPQGAYDQYF.

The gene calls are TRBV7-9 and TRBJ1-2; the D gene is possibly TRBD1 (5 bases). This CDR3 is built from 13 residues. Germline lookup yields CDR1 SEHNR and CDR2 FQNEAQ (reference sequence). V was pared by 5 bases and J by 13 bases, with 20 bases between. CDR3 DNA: TGTGCCAGCAGCCGACCTTTAGGCAGGGCCCTCACCTTC. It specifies CASSRPLGRALTF.

The CDR3 sequence is CASSPTPTGGSRGNTIYF. CDR3 DNA sequence: TGTGCCAGCAGCCCCACCCCGACAGGGGGTTCGAGGGGAAACACCATATATTTT. The chain couples TRBV7-9 to TRBJ1-3; 9 nucleotides match TRBD1. The CDR3 length is 18 residues. The germline V gene has CDR1 SEHNR and CDR2 FQNEAQ (reference sequence). Losses at the gene ends were 5 bases for V and 4 bases for J; bases not matched to a gene: 15. Based on the CDR3 plus reference TRBV7-9 and TRBJ1-3, the full variable domain is DTGVSQNPRHKITKRGQNVTFRCDPISEHNRLYWYRQTLGQGPEFLTYFQNEAQLEKSRLLSDRFSAERPKGSFSTLEIQRTEQGDSAMYLCASSPTPTGGSRGNTIYFGEGSWLTVV.

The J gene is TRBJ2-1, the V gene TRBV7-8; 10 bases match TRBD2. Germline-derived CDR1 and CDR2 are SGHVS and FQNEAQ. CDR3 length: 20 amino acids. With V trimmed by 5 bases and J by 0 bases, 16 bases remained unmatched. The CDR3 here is CASSRSPLAGAPSSYNEQFF. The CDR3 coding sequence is TGTGCCAGCAGCAGAAGCCCCCTAGCGGGGGCACCTAGCTCCTACAATGAGCAGTTCTTC.

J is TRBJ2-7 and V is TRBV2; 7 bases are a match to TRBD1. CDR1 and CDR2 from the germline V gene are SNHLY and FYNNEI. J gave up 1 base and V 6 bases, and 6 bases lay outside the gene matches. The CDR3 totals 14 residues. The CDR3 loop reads CASRRDSFSYEQYF. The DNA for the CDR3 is TGTGCCAGCAGAAGGGACAGCTTTTCCTACGAGCAGTACTTC.

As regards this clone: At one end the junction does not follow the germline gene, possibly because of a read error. The CDR3 reads CASSNSLRAAEQYF. CDR3 DNA sequence: TGTGCCAGCAGTAACTCTTTGCGTGCGGCCGAGCAGTACTTC. V is TRBV6-5 and J is TRBJ2-7; D ambiguous. CDR1 and CDR2 from the germline V gene are MNHEY and SVGAGI. The CDR3 totals 14 residues.

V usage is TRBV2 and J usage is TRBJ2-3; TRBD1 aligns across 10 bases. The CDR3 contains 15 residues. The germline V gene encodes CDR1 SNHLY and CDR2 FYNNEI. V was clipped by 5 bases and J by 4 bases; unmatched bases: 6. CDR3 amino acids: CASSTDRGDSDTQYF. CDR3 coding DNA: TGTGCCAGCAGTACGGACAGGGGGGATTCAGATACGCAGTATTTT.

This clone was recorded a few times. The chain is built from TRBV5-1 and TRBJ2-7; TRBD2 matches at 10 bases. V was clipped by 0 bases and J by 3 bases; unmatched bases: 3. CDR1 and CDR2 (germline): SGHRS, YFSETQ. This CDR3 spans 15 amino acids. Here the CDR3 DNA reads TGCGCCAGCAGCTTGGCTAGCGGGGGTTACTACGAGCAGTACTTC. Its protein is CASSLASGGYYEQYF.

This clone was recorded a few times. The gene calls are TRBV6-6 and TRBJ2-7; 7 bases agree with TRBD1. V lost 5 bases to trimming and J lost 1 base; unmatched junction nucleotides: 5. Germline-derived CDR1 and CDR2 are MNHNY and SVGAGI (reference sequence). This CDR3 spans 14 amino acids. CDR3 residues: CASSPDRDSYEQYF. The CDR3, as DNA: TGTGCCAGCAGTCCCGACAGGGATTCCTACGAGCAGTACTTC.

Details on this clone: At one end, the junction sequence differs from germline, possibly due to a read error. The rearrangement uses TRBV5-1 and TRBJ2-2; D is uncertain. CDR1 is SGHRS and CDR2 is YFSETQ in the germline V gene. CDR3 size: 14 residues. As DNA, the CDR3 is TGCGCGAGCAGCTATACCGGGAACACCGGGGAGCTGTTTTTT. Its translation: CASSYTGNTGELFF.

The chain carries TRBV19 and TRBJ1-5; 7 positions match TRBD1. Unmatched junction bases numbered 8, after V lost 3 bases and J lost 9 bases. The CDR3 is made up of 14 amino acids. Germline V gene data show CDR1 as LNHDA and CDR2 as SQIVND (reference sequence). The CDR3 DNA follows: TGTGCCAGTAGTATGACTGAACAGGGGACGCCCCAGCATTTT. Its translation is CASSMTEQGTPQHF.

CDR3 nucleotides: TGTGCCAGCAGTTTGGAGGGGCCGTACACCGGGGAGCTGTTTTTT. Translation: CASSLEGPYTGELFF. This chain links TRBV28 with TRBJ2-2, with a possible D match to TRBD2 (6 bases). V was trimmed by 3 bases and J by 3 bases, leaving 11 bases between them. Germline CDR1 reads MDHEN; CDR2 reads SYDVKM. The CDR3 consists of 15 residues.

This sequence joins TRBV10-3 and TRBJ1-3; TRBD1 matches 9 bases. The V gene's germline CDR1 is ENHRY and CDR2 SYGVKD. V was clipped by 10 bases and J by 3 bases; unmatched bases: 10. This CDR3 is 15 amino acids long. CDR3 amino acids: CATARTGENGNTIYF. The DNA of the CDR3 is TGTGCCACCGCCCGGACAGGGGAGAATGGAAACACCATATATTTT.